The clone carrying this TCR beta chain has ten or more counts. The antigen is undetermined. V shed 4 bases and J 2 bases; nucleotides not matched to a gene: 2. Germline V gene data show CDR1 as SQVTM and CDR2 as ANQGSEA. There are 13 residues in the CDR3. The data stem from a study of early T cells in non-severe SARS-CoV-2 infection. As for the study in general: Sequencing targeted bulk RNA from unsorted whole blood, leaving chains unpaired.

Study-level findings and limits: Missing private and CD4 specificities, VDJdb matching favored anti-spike CD8 responses.

In the library, individual cDNA molecules carried attached unique molecular identifiers. One entry per CDR3 protein, called by TCRdb with MiXCR from the 5' RACE reads. This sample has fewer than 35,000 distinct CDR3 sequences; around 4.4% occur once, and the top ten carry 9.5% to 12%. The gene calls are TRBV29-1 and TRBJ2-3; 8 bases match TRBD2. The clonotype was recovered from an adult who was a healthcare worker with PCR-confirmed SARS-CoV-2 infection or an uninfected control (not recorded which). Sequencing was carried out using whole blood. CDR3 protein: CSVVGRVTDTQYF. In nucleotides, the CDR3 is TGCAGCGTTGTCGGGAGGGTCACAGATACGCAGTATTTT.